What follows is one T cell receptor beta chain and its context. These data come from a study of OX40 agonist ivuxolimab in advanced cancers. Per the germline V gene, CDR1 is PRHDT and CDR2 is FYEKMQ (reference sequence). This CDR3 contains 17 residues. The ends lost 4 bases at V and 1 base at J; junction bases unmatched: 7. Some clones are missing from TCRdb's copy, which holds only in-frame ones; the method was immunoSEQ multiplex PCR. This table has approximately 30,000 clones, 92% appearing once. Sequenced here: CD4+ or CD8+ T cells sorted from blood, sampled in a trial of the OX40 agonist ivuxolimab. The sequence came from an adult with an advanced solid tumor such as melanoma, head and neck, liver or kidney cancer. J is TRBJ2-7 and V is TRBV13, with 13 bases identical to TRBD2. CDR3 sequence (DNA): TGTGCCAGCAGCTCTAACCAGGGACTAGCGGGGTCCTACGAGCAGTACTTC. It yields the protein CASSSNQGLAGSYEQYF.